A single sample gave rise to the 4 T cell receptor beta chains below, sequenced in a study of blood T cell repertoires in COVID-19. Measured with immunoSEQ multiplex PCR; TCRdb has only the in-frame clones, and not every one. The data show about 150,000 clones, approximately 92% seen once. Source material: peripheral blood. These receptors came from a man aged 18 to 30 with COVID-19, enrolled during active disease.

The gene calls are TRBV29-1 and TRBJ2-2; D ambiguous. Germline CDR1 and CDR2: SQVTM and ANQGSEA. Trimming cost V 5 bases and J 6 bases, with 7 bases left between them. The length of the CDR3 is 11 residues. CDR3 DNA sequence: TGCAGCGTTCAAAACTCCGGGGAGCTGTTTTTT. Residues: CSVQNSGELFF.

The chain employs TRBV4-3 and TRBJ1-2; tentative D call: TRBD1 (6 bases). This CDR3 is built from 15 residues. CDR1 LGHNA and CDR2 YSLEER come from the germline V gene. V was trimmed by 0 bases and J by 14 bases, leaving 22 bases between them. CDR3 in amino acids: CASSQDSSMGALETF. Written as DNA, the CDR3 is TGCGCCAGCAGCCAAGATAGTAGTATGGGGGCGTTAGAGACCTTC.

The chain combines TRBV5-8 with TRBJ2-1; D might be TRBD2 (5 bases). The CDR3 has 12 residues. Per germline, CDR1 SGHTS and CDR2 YDEGEE. The V end lost 3 bases, the J end lost 13 bases, and 14 bases lay between the germline ends. The CDR3 DNA reads as TGTGCCAGCAGCTACTGGACTCAGCATCAGTTCTTC. Translation: CASSYWTQHQFF.

The chain joins TRBV18 to TRBJ2-7, with TRBD1 identical over 9 bases. The CDR3 is made up of 16 amino acids. In germline, CDR1 is KGHSH, CDR2 LQKENI. The ends lost 3 bases at V and 2 bases at J; junction bases unmatched: 8. CDR3 in amino acids: CASSPSSDRGTYEQYF. CDR3 sequence (DNA): TGTGCCAGCTCACCTTCCTCGGACAGGGGAACCTACGAGCAGTACTTC.